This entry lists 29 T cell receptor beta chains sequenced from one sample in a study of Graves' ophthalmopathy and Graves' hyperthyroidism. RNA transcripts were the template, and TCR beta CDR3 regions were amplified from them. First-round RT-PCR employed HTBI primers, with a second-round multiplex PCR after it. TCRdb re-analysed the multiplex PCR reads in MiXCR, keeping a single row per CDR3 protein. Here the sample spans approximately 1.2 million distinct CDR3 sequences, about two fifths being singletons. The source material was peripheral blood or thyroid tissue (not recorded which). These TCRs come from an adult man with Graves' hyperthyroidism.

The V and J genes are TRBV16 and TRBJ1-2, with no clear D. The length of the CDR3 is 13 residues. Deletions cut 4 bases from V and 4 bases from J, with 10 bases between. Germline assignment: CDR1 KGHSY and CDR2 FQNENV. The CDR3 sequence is CASSLRTSYGYTF. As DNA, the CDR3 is TGTGCCAGCAGCCTCAGAACTTCCTATGGCTACACCTTC.

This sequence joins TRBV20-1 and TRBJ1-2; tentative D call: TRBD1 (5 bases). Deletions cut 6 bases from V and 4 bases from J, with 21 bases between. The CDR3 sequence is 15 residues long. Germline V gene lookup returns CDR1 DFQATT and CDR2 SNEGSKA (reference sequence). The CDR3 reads CSARPTGMSSYGYTF. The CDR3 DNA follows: TGCAGTGCCAGGCCTACAGGAATGTCGAGCTATGGCTACACCTTC.

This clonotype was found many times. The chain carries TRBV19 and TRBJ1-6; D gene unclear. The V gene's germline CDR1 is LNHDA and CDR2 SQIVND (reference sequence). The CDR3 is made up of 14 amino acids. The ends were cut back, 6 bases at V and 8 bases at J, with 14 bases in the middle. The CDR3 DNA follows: TGTGCCAGTAGCTGGAGCCACCTTGATTCACCCCTCCACTTT. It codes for CASSWSHLDSPLHF.

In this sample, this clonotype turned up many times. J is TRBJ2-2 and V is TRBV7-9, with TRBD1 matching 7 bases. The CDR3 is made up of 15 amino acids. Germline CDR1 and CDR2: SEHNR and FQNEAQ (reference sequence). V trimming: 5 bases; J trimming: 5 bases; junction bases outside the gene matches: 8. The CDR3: CASSVPGQKTGELFF. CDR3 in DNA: TGTGCCAGCAGCGTACCGGGACAGAAAACCGGGGAGCTGTTTTTT.

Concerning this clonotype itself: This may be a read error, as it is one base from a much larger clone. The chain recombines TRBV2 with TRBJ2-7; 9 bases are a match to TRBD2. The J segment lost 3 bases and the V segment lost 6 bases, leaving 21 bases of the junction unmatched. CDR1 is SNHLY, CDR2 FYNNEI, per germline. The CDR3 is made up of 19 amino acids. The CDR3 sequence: CASSDTIGTSRRAVYEQYF. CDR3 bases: TGTGCCAGCAGCGACACCATCGGGACTAGCAGGAGGGCCGTCTACGAGCAGTACTTC.

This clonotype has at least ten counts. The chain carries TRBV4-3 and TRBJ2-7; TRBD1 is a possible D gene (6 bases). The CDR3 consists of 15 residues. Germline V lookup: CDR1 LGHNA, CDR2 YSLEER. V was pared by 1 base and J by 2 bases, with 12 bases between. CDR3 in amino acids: CASSQVDSETYEQYF. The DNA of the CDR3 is TGCGCCAGCAGCCAAGTGGACAGCGAGACCTACGAGCAGTACTTC.

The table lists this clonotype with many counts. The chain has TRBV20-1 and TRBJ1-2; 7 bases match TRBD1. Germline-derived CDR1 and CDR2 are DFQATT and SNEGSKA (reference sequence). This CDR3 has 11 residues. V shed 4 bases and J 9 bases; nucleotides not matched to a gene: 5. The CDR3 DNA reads TGCAGTGCTACTGGGACAGCGCGCTACACCTTC. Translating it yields CSATGTARYTF.

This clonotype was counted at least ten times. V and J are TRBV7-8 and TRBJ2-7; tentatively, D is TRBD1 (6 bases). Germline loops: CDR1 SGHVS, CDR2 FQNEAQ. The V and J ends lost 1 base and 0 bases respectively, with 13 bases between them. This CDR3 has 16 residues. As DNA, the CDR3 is TGTGCCAGCAGCTTAGTCGCCGACAGGAGCTCCTACGAGCAGTACTTC. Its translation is CASSLVADRSSYEQYF. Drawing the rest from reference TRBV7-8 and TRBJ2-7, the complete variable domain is GAGVSQSPRYKVAKRGQDVALRCDPISGHVSLFWYQQALGQGPEFLTYFQNEAQLDKSGLPSDRFFAERPEGSVSTLKIQRTQQEDSAVYLCASSLVADRSSYEQYFGPGTRLTVT.

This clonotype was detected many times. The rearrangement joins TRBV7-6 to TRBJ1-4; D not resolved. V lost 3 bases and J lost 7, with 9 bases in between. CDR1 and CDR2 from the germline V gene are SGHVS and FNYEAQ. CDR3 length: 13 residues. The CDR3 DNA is TGTGCCAGCAGCTTCGAAGAAGGTGAAAAACTGTTTTTT. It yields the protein CASSFEEGEKLFF.

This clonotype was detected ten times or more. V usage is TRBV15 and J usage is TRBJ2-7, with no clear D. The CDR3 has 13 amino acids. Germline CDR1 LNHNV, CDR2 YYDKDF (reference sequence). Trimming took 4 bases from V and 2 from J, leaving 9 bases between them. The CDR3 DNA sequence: TGTGCCACCAGCACGACAAACCCCTACGAGCAGTACTTC. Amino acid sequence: CATSTTNPYEQYF.

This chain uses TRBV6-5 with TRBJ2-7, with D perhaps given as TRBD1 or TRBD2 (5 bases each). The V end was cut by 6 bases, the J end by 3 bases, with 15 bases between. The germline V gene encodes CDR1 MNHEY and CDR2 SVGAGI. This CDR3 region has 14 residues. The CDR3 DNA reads TGTGCCAGCAGGGGAAGAGGGGTCGGCTACGAGCAGTACTTC. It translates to CASRGRGVGYEQYF.

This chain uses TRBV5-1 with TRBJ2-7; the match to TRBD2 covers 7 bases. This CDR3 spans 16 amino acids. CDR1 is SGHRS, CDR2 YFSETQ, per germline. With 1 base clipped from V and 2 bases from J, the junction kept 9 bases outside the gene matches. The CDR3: CASSLRTGGSAYEQYF. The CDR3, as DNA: TGCGCCAGCAGCTTGCGGACTGGCGGGAGTGCCTACGAGCAGTACTTC.

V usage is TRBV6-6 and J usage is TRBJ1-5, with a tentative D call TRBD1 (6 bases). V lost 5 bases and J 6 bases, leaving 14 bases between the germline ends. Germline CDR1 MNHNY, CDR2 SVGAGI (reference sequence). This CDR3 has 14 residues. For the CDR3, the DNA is TGTGCCAGCAGTGAATGGCGGGGGGCTCAGCCCCAGCATTTT. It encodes CASSEWRGAQPQHF.

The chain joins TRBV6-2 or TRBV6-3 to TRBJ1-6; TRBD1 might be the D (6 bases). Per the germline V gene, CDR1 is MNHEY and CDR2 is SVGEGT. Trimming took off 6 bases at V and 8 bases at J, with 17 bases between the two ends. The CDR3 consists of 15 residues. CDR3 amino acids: CASRLYTGPDSPLHF. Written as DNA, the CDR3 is TGTGCCAGCAGACTCTATACAGGGCCGGATTCACCCCTCCACTTT.

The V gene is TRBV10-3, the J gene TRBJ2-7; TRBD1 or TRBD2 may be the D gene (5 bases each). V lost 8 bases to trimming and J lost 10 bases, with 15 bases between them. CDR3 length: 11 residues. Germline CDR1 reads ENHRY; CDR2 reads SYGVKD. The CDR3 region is CAIGKGTDQYF. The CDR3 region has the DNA TGTGCCATCGGCAAAGGGACCGATCAGTACTTC.

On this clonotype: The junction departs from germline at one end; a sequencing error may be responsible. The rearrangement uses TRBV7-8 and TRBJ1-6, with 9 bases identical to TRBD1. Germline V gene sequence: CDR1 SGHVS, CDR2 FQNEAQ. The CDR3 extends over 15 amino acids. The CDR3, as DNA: TGTGCCATCAGCGGTTATACAGGGGGCCTCTCACCCCTCCACTTT. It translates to CAISGYTGGLSPLHF.

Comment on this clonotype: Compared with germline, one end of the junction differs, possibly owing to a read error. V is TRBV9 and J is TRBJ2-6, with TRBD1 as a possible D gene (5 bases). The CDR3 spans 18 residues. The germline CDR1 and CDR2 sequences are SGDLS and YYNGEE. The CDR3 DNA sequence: TGTGCCAGCAGCGCCAATCGCTGGGTGAGCTCTGGGGCCAGCGTCCTGACTTTC. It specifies CASSANRWVSSGASVLTF.

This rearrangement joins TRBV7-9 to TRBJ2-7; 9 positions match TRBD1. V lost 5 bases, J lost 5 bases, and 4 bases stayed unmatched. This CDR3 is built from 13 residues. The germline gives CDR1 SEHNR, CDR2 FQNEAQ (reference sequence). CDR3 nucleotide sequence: TGTGCCAGCAGCCCACAGGGGGCCAACGAGCAGTACTTC. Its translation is CASSPQGANEQYF.

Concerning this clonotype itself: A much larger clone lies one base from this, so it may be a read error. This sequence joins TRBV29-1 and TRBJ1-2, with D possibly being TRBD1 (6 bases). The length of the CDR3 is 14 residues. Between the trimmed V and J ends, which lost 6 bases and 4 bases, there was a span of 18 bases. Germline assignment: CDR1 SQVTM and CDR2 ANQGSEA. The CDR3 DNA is TGCAGCGTGATCCTAGGCAGGGGCGCCTATGGCTACACCTTC. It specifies CSVILGRGAYGYTF.

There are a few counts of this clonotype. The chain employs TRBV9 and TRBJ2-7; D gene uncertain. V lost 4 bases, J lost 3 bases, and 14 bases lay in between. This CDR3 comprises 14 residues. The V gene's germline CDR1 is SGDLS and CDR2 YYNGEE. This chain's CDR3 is CASSPHLTSYEQYF. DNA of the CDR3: TGTGCCAGCAGCCCTCATCTTACCAGCTACGAGCAGTACTTC.

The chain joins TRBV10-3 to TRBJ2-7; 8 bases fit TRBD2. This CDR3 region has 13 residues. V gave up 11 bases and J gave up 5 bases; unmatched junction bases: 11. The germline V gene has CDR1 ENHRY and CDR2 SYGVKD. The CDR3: CAVGRGGRDEQYF. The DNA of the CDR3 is TGTGCCGTCGGGAGGGGCGGGAGAGACGAGCAGTACTTC.

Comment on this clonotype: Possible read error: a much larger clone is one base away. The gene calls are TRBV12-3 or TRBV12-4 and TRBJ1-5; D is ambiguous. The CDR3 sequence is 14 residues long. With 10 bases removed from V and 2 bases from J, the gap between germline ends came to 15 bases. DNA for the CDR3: TGTGCCAACAGCCCTTTGAGGGGCAATCAGCCCCAGCATTTT. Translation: CANSPLRGNQPQHF.

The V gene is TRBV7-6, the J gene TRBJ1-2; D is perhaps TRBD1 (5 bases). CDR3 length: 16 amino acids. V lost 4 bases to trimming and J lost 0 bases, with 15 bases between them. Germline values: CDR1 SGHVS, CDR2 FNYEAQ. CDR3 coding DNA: TGTGCCAGCAGCTCCTCGCAGGGAGAGGCTAACTATGGCTACACCTTC. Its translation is CASSSSQGEANYGYTF. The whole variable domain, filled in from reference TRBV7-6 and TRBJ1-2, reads GAGVSQSPRYKVTKRGQDVALRCDPISGHVSLYWYRQALGQGPEFLTYFNYEAQQDKSGLPNDRFSAERPEGSISTLTIQRTEQRDSAMYRCASSSSQGEANYGYTFGSGTRLTVV.

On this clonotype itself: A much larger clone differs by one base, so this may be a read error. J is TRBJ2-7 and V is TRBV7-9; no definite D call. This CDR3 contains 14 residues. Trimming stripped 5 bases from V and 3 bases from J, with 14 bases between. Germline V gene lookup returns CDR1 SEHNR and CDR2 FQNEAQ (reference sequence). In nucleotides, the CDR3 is TGTGCCAGCAGCCCGACCCGATACGTCTACGAGCAGTACTTC. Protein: CASSPTRYVYEQYF.

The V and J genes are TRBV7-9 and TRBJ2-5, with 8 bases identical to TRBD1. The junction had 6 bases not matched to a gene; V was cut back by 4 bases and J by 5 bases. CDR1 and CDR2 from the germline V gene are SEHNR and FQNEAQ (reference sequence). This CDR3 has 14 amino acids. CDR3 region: CASSSTQGGETQYF. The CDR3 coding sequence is TGTGCCAGCAGCTCGACACAGGGGGGCGAGACCCAGTACTTC.

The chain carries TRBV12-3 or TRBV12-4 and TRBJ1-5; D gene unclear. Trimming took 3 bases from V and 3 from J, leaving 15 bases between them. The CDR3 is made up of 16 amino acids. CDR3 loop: CASSFFGTATNQPQHF. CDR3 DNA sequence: TGTGCCAGCAGTTTCTTTGGAACAGCCACCAATCAGCCCCAGCATTTT.

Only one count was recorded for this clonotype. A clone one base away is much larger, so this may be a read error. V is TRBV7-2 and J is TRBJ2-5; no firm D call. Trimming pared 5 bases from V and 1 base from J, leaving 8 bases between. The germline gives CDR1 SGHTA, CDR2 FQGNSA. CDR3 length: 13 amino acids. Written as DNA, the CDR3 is TGTGCCAGCAGCCGCCATGGCCAAGAGACCCAGTACTTC. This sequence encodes CASSRHGQETQYF.

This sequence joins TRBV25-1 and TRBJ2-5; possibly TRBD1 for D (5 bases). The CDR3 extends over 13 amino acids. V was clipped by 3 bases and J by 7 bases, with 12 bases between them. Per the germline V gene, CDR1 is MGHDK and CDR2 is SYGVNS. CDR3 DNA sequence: TGTGCCAGCAGTGAGGGGCTTTCGGTGACCCAGTACTTC. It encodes CASSEGLSVTQYF.

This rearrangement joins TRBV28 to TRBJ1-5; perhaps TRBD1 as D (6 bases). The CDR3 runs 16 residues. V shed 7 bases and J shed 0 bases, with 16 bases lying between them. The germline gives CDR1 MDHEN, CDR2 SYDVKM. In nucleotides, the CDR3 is TGTGCCAGCACCCCCGGGGGGCTGAATAGCAATCAGCCCCAGCATTTT. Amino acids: CASTPGGLNSNQPQHF.